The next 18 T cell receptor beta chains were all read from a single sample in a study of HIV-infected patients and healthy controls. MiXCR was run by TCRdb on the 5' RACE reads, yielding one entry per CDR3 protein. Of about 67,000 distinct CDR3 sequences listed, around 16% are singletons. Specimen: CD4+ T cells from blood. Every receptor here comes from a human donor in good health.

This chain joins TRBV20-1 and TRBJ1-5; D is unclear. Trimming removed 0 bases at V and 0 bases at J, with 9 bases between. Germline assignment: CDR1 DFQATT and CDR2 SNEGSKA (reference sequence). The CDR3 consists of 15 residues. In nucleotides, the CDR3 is TGCAGTGCTAGAGAGGGCTTCTATAGCAATCAGCCCCAGCATTTT. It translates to CSAREGFYSNQPQHF.

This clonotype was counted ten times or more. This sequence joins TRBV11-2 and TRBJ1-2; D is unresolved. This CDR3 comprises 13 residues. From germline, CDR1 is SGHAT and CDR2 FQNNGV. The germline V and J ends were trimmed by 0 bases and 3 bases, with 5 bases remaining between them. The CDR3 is CASSLDSYYGYTF. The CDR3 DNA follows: TGTGCCAGCAGCTTAGACAGCTACTATGGCTACACCTTC.

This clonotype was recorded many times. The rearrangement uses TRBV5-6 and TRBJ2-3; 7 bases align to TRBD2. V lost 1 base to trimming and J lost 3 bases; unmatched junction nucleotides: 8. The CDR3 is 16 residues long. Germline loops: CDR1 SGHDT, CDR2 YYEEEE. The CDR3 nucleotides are TGTGCCAGCAGCTTGCTCCGCGGGGGAGAGACAGATACGCAGTATTTT. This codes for CASSLLRGGETDTQYF.

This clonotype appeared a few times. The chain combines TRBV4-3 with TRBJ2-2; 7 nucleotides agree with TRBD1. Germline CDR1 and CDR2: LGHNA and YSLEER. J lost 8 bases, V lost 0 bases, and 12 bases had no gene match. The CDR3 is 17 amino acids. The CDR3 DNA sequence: TGCGCCAGCAGCCAAGATCTTCTGGTCACAGGGGTTGGGGAGCTGTTTTTT. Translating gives CASSQDLLVTGVGELFF.

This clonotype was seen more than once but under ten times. In nucleotides, the CDR3 is TGTGCCAGCAGGGACGTTGGGTGGCAGTTCTTC. Translated: CASRDVGWQFF. The V call is TRBV12-3 or TRBV12-4, the J call TRBJ2-1; D is undetermined. This CDR3 spans 11 amino acids. Trimming took 6 bases from V and 12 from J, leaving 12 bases between them.

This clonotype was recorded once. The CDR3 DNA is TGTGCCAGCAGACTCGACTCGATCAATGAGCAGTTCTTC. This sequence encodes CASRLDSINEQFF. The chain links TRBV6-5 to TRBJ2-1; D unresolved. In germline, CDR1 is MNHEY, CDR2 SVGAGI. This CDR3 spans 13 amino acids. V was pared by 6 bases and J by 6 bases, with 12 bases between.

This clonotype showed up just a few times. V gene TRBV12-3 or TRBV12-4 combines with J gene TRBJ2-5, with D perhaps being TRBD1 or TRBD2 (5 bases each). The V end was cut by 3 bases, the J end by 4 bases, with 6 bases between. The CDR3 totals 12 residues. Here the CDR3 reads CASSLRGETQYF. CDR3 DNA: TGTGCCAGCAGTTTGAGGGGAGAGACCCAGTACTTC.

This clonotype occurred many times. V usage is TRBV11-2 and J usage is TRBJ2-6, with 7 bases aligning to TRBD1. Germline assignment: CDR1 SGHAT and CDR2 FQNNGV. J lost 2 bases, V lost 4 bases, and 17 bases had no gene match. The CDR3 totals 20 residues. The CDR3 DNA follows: TGTGCCAGCAGCTCCAGGGACAGCTCTTTATGGTTGGCTGGGGCCAACGTCCTGACTTTC. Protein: CASSSRDSSLWLAGANVLTF.

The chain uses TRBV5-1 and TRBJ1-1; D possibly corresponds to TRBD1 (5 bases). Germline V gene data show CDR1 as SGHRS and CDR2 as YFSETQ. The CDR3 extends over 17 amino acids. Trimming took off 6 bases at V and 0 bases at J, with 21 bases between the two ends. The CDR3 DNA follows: TGCGCCAGCAACTACGGCGGGGCAGCCGACATGAACACTGAAGCTTTCTTT. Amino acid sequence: CASNYGGAADMNTEAFF. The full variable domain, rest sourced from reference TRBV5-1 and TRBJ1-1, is KAGVTQTPRYLIKTRGQQVTLSCSPISGHRSVSWYQQTPGQGLQFLFEYFSETQRNKGNFPGRFSGRQFSNSRSEMNVSTLELGDSALYLCASNYGGAADMNTEAFFGQGTRLTVV.

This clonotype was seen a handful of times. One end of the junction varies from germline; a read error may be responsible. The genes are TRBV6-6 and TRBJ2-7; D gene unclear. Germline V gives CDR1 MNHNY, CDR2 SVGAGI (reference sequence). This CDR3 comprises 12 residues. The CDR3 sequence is CASSFERLFGVF. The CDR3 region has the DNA TGTGCCAGCAGTTTCGAACGACTTTTTGGAGTCTTC.

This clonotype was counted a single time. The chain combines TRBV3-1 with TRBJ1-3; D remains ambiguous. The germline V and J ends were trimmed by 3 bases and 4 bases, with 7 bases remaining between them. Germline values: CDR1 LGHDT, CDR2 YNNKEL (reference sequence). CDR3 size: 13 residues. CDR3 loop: CASSHLGGNTIYF. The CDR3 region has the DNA TGTGCCAGCAGCCATTTGGGAGGAAACACCATATATTTT.

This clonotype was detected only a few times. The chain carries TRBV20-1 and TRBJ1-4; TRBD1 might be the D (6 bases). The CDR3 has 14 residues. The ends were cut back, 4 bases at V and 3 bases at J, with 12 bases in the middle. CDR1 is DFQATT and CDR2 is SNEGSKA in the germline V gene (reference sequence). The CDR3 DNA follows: TGCAGTGCTACCACAGGGATCCCTAATGAAAAACTGTTTTTT. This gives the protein CSATTGIPNEKLFF.

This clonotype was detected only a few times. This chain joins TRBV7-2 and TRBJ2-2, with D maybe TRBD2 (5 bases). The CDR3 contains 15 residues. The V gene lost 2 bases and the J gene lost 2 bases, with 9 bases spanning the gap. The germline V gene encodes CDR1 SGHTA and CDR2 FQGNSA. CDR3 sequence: CASSLSTRNTGELFF. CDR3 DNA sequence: TGTGCCAGCAGCTTAAGTACTAGAAACACCGGGGAGCTGTTTTTT.

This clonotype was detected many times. The CDR3 loop is CASSTGQGSTGELFF. The CDR3 nucleotides are TGTGCCAGCAGTACGGGACAGGGGAGCACCGGGGAGCTGTTTTTT. The chain links TRBV12-3 or TRBV12-4 to TRBJ2-2; 10 bases align to TRBD1. The V gene end was trimmed by 5 bases and the J gene end by 4 bases; junction bases not matched to a gene: 4. This CDR3 has 15 amino acids.

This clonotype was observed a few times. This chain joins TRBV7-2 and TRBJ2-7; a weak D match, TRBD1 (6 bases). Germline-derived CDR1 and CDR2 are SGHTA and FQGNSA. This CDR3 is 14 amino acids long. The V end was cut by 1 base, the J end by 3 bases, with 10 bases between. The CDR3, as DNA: TGTGCCAGCAGCTTAGTGGACAGACACTACGAGCAGTACTTC. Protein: CASSLVDRHYEQYF.

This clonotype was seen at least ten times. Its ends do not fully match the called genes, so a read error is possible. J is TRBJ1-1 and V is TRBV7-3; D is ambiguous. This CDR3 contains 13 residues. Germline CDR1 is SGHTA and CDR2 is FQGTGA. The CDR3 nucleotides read TGTGCCAGCAGCTCCGGCTGGAACACTGAGGCTTTCTTT. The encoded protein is CASSSGWNTEAFF. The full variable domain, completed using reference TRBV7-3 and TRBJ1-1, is GAGVSQTPSNKVTEKGKYVELRCDPISGHTALYWYRQSLGQGPEFLIYFQGTGAADDSGLPNDRFFAVRPEGSVSTLKIQRTERGDSAVYLCASSSGWNTEAFFGQGTRLTVV.

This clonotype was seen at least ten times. DNA for the CDR3: TGTGCCAGCAGCTCAAAGGGGACAGCTGGGGCCAACGTCCTGACTTTC. Translating it yields CASSSKGTAGANVLTF. The chain uses TRBV7-3 and TRBJ2-6; TRBD1 aligns across 7 bases. V gave up 4 bases and J gave up 2 bases; unmatched junction bases: 5. The CDR3 contains 16 residues. Per the germline V gene, CDR1 is SGHTA and CDR2 is FQGTGA.

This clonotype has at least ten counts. CDR3 in DNA: TGTGCCAGCAGCTTAGGCGGGACAGGGGGCTTTGATACGCAGTATTTT. Residues: CASSLGGTGGFDTQYF. The chain employs TRBV13 and TRBJ2-3; TRBD1 aligns across 12 bases. CDR3 length: 16 residues. Germline assignment: CDR1 PRHDT and CDR2 FYEKMQ (reference sequence). V shed 0 bases, J shed 6 bases, and the junction held 4 bases outside the gene matches.